This T cell receptor beta chain was found in a study of identifying expanded T cells in peripheral blood. Study-wide findings and caveats: Differentially abundant clones: 0.95 to 1.5 between replicates, about 15 at about 13 days, approximately 18 at four.

Repertoires were generated with immunoSEQ multiplex PCR, while TCRdb's copy carries only in-frame clones and drops some. Seen here are around 100,000 clones, approximately 90% observed once, and the top ten hold approximately 16%. Remarks on this clone: Its specificity is unknown.

V was clipped by 2 bases and J by 2 bases, with 12 bases between them. The length of the CDR3 is 15 residues. The germline V gene has CDR1 MNHEY and CDR2 SVGAGI. Healthy donors had no documented immune events, such as infections, while sampled. This rearrangement joins TRBV6-5 to TRBJ1-1; the D is unclear. The TCR was taken from a person aged 18 to 70 in good health. Source material: blood. The CDR3 nucleotides are TGTGCCAGCAGTTACCAAGGGTACCTTAACACTGAAGCTTTCTTT. Protein sequence: CASSYQGYLNTEAFF.